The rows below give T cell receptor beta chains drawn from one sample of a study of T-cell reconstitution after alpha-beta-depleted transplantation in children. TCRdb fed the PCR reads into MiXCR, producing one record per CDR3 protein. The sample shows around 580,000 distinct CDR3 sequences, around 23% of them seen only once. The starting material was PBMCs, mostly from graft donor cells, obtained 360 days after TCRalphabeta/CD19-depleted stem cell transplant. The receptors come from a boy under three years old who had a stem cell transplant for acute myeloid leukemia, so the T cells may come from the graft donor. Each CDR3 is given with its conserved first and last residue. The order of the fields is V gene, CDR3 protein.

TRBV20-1	CSARDAAGANTEAFF
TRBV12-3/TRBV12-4	CASSLGTVKETQYF
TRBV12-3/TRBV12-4	CASSPLGGGGEKLFF
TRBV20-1	CSAQIGRDTEAFF
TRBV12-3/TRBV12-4	CASSFETGQGGEAFF
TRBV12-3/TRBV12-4	CASSPGRYGYTF
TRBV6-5	CASSYQAPFYGYTF
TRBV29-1	CSATGPDWGMNTEAFF
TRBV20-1	CSASGNQETQYF
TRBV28	CASMGSSGNTIYF
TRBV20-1	CSAAFSRGNEQFF
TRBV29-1	CSVDLYTEAFF
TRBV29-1	CSAWDGSSYEQYF
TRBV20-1	CSASSGPKSGTQYF
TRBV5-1	CASRGGALTRETQYF
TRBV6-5	CASSYSILRNTEAFF
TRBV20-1	CSARDRGRDTQYF
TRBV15	CATSAGTAWETQYF
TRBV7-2	CASLLQGSQETQYF
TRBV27	CASSPPGTGVDGTQYF
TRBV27	CASSFLAGVFEEQYF
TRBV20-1	CSAAGGPAKNIQYF
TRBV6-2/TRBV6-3	CATRGPPDADTQYF
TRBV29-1	CSVEVGPGGAGQFF
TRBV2	CASMPGFGEQYF
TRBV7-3	CASSLYAGLAGEETQYF
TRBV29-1	CSVRPRLNTEAFF
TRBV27	CASTSGQGLLYNEQFF
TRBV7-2	CASSLVVATDTQYF
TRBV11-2	CASSEDIAGSYEQYF
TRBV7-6	CASSPPWGNTEAFF
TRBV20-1	CSASFGQGRNIQYF
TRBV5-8	CASSSGPGGGNNEQFF
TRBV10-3	CAIKAGKETSANIQYF
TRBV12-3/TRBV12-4	CASSWPRGSSNNEQFF
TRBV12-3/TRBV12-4	CASSLTGEETQYF
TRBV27	CASSSGTGWDQPQHF
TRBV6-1	CASRIHDAVNEQFF
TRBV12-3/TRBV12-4	CASIRTGGGQPQHF
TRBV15	CATRGRNEQFF
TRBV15	CATSEDFEQYF
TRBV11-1	CASSLTPGGTDTQYF
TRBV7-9	CASGELGTRDYEQFF
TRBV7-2	CASIPPGGRKPYEQYF
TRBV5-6	CASSLGTGDGWNEQFF
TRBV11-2	CASSLEVAMGETQYF
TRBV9	CASSGGGISRRNEQFF
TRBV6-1	CASSRRGAFTDTQYF
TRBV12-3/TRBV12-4	CASRGSLGYEQFF
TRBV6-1	CASSDRKGVVQFF
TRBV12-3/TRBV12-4	CASSLTSGPPYEQYF
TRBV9	CASSVGHGNDNYGYTF
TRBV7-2	CASSLEVRGSFEQYF
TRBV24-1	CATSPRGRLDNEQYF
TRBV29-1	CSVEGFPDTSGVNNEQFF
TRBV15	CATSLNLDGSGAFF
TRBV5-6	CASSSPGGSIGSETQYF
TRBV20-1	CSAPPINYGYTF
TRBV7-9	CASSSGQEGNTGELFF